Below, one T cell receptor beta chain is given with its context. The antigen is undetermined. V shed 7 bases and J shed 13 bases, with 19 bases lying between them. There are 12 residues in the CDR3. Germline V lookup: CDR1 MNHNY, CDR2 SVGAGI (reference sequence). This nonspecific control used anti-CD3/anti-CD28 bead stimulation of CD4+ T cells. CD4+ T cells upregulating both CD40 ligand and CD69 were sorted as responding cells. For at least 4 years, plasma HIV-1 RNA was undetectable (<50 copies/mL). Donors had CD4+ T cell counts above 400 cells/uL and were CMV-seropositive. The data are from a study of persistence of HIV-infected CD4 T cells. Findings of the study overall: CMV- and Gag-responding cells had lower TCRbeta richness than CD3/CD28-responding cells. Within sorted populations, more oligoclonal TCRs accompanied more oligoclonal proviruses.

This was the immunoSEQ version 4 assay in survey mode. Using immunoSEQ multiplex PCR, the repertoire was profiled, and TCRdb retains in-frame clones only, with some absent. The table has about 43,000 clones, 89% seen once. This sequence originates from an adult man with HIV who was CMV-seropositive. V and J are TRBV6-6 and TRBJ2-5; D possibly corresponds to TRBD1 (6 bases). Here the sequenced sample was CD4+ T cells sorted from PBMCs after approximately 19-hour stimulation, taken from a patient who received antiretroviral therapy. CDR3 nucleotide sequence: TGTGCCAGCACCCGGAACCGACAGGAAACGTACTTC. Amino acids: CASTRNRQETYF.